This T cell receptor beta chain came from a study of cytomegalovirus exposure and HLA in healthy donors. Study as a whole: Prior work identified some 120 million unique TCR beta sequences in roughly 180 million T cells. Whole-study results and caveats: In a later analysis, a missense DCLRE1C variant was linked to TCR beta V- and J-gene trimming. In a later analysis, donors in an Asian-associated ancestry cluster reportedly had fewer N-insertions in productive TCRs than the cohort mean.

The CDR3 consists of 12 residues. V was trimmed by 2 bases and J by 7 bases, leaving 8 bases between them. Germline V lookup: CDR1 MNHEY, CDR2 SMNVEV (reference sequence). Points on this clone: Its antigen is unknown.

PCR used 60 Vbeta primers and 13 Jbeta primers. Using immunoSEQ multiplex PCR, the repertoire was profiled, and TCRdb retains in-frame clones only, with some absent. In the table there are around 100,000 clones, approximately 77% of which are singletons. V is TRBV27 and J is TRBJ2-5; D may be TRBD1 (5 bases). The origin of this receptor is a male donor in good health and CMV-seropositive. Sequenced input: PBMCs. The CDR3 DNA sequence: TGTGCCAGCAGTTTACCGCAGGGGACCCAGTACTTC. Its translation is CASSLPQGTQYF.